The rows below give T cell receptor beta chains drawn from one sample of a study of PD-1 blockade in classical Hodgkin lymphoma. Sequencing used immunoSEQ multiplex PCR; TCRdb keeps in-frame clones, though not all of them. Among 20,000 or so clones listed, 84% were seen once. Sequencing used peripheral blood mononuclear cells (PBMCs), obtained before the fourth cycle of nivolumab. The receptors here all came from a human donor with classical Hodgkin lymphoma. CDR3s include the opening cysteine and the closing phenylalanine or tryptophan. Each record gives: CDR3 protein, J gene, V gene.

CDR3aa: CASSLVAGGANEQFF
j_gene: TRBJ2-1
v_gene: TRBV7-2

CDR3aa: CASSQEEQTQYF
j_gene: TRBJ2-5
v_gene: TRBV4-1

CDR3aa: CASSLAGQVTETQYF
j_gene: TRBJ2-5
v_gene: TRBV5-1

CDR3aa: CASSGPRGSGSYEQYF
j_gene: TRBJ2-7
v_gene: TRBV28

CDR3aa: CASSITRGSGNTIYF
j_gene: TRBJ1-3
v_gene: TRBV19

CDR3aa: CAWKGLGQETQYF
j_gene: TRBJ2-5
v_gene: TRBV30

CDR3aa: CASSPRQLSGANVLTF
j_gene: TRBJ2-6
v_gene: TRBV2

CDR3aa: CAIAPRLAGVVEQYF
j_gene: TRBJ2-7
v_gene: TRBV10-3

CDR3aa: CASSRTAANTGELFF
j_gene: TRBJ2-2
v_gene: TRBV19

CDR3aa: CASSLGTSGPWNEQFF
j_gene: TRBJ2-1
v_gene: TRBV28

CDR3aa: CASSSPRGTEAFF
j_gene: TRBJ1-1
v_gene: TRBV11-3

CDR3aa: CASREDRGRENTEAFF
j_gene: TRBJ1-1
v_gene: TRBV2

CDR3aa: CASSSTGTQNTEAFF
j_gene: TRBJ1-1
v_gene: TRBV5-1

CDR3aa: CASSRDGGYEQYF
j_gene: TRBJ2-7
v_gene: TRBV5-1

CDR3aa: CATSSIGGDTQYF
j_gene: TRBJ2-3
v_gene: TRBV15

CDR3aa: CASRLTGFHEQYF
j_gene: TRBJ2-7
v_gene: TRBV11-3

CDR3aa: CASSSQLYEQYF
j_gene: TRBJ2-7
v_gene: TRBV11-2

CDR3aa: CASSEGNSYEQYF
j_gene: TRBJ2-7
v_gene: TRBV10-2

CDR3aa: CASSLAGDLQETQYF
j_gene: TRBJ2-5
v_gene: TRBV10-2

CDR3aa: CASSLGIYGYTF
j_gene: TRBJ1-2
v_gene: TRBV7-9

CDR3aa: CASSPPFSATNEKLFF
j_gene: TRBJ1-4
v_gene: TRBV4-2

CDR3aa: CASSTDRGYSNQPQHF
j_gene: TRBJ1-5
v_gene: TRBV21-1

CDR3aa: CASALRREDFTDTQYF
j_gene: TRBJ2-3
v_gene: TRBV28

CDR3aa: CASSLAGTGELFF
j_gene: TRBJ2-2
v_gene: TRBV7-2

CDR3aa: CASSQGGVREQYF
j_gene: TRBJ2-7
v_gene: TRBV4-1

CDR3aa: CASSLGGEAREAFF
j_gene: TRBJ1-1
v_gene: TRBV5-1

CDR3aa: CASSLKGITEAFF
j_gene: TRBJ1-1
v_gene: TRBV27

CDR3aa: CASSEGGTGELFF
j_gene: TRBJ2-2
v_gene: TRBV9

CDR3aa: CASSHGTSGSGGNEQFF
j_gene: TRBJ2-1
v_gene: TRBV4-1

CDR3aa: CAWSVGPTEAFF
j_gene: TRBJ1-1
v_gene: TRBV30

CDR3aa: CASSTLTGGRGNQPQHF
j_gene: TRBJ1-5
v_gene: TRBV28

CDR3aa: CASSIGRGEQYF
j_gene: TRBJ2-7
v_gene: TRBV27

CDR3aa: CASIQAGGGYLNYGYTF
j_gene: TRBJ1-2
v_gene: TRBV28

CDR3aa: CASSFRGQGASRSEKLFF
j_gene: TRBJ1-4
v_gene: TRBV7-9

CDR3aa: CASSVDGRIGQGCEAFF
j_gene: TRBJ1-1
v_gene: TRBV10-2

CDR3aa: CASGKTGSYEQYF
j_gene: TRBJ2-7
v_gene: TRBV18

CDR3aa: CASIKLAGNSYEQYF
j_gene: TRBJ2-7
v_gene: TRBV7-9

CDR3aa: CASSPTLQRTEAFF
j_gene: TRBJ1-1
v_gene: TRBV18

CDR3aa: CASTRSGRQAEAFF
j_gene: TRBJ1-1
v_gene: TRBV6-5

CDR3aa: CASSLRPGQGMGEEQYF
j_gene: TRBJ2-7
v_gene: TRBV7-9

CDR3aa: CASSLLDRSYEQYF
j_gene: TRBJ2-7
v_gene: TRBV5-6

CDR3aa: CASSEWAPGGQPQHF
j_gene: TRBJ1-5
v_gene: TRBV2

CDR3aa: CASSLTATNEKLFF
j_gene: TRBJ1-4
v_gene: TRBV13

CDR3aa: CASSTLKVRAEAFF
j_gene: TRBJ1-1
v_gene: TRBV5-4

CDR3aa: CASSPDWDLSGANVLTF
j_gene: TRBJ2-6
v_gene: TRBV4-3

CDR3aa: CASSSTGGLNYGYTF
j_gene: TRBJ1-2
v_gene: TRBV27

CDR3aa: CASSLSRNTEAFF
j_gene: TRBJ1-1
v_gene: TRBV27

CDR3aa: CASSLGRISYNEQFF
j_gene: TRBJ2-1
v_gene: TRBV5-1

CDR3aa: CASRQFDYEQYF
j_gene: TRBJ2-7
v_gene: TRBV2

CDR3aa: CASSQESGQSVFF
j_gene: TRBJ1-1
v_gene: TRBV4-2

CDR3aa: CASSSTGLHSPLHF
j_gene: TRBJ1-6
v_gene: TRBV11-2

CDR3aa: CAISEGSYNSPLHF
j_gene: TRBJ1-6
v_gene: TRBV10-3

CDR3aa: CASSSAPLETQYF
j_gene: TRBJ2-5
v_gene: TRBV7-7

CDR3aa: CASSPTVSNQPQHF
j_gene: TRBJ1-5
v_gene: TRBV7-9

CDR3aa: CASSLTLGTSGTDTQYF
j_gene: TRBJ2-3
v_gene: TRBV4-3